This entry is about one T cell receptor beta chain. Treatment meaning: oral pan-JAK inhibitor, 5-10 mg twice daily. The CDR3 covers 13 residues. Trimming stripped 2 bases from V and 4 bases from J, with 8 bases between. Germline-derived CDR1 and CDR2 are MNHEY and SMNVEV (reference sequence). This record belongs to a study of CD8+ T cells in alopecia areata. Extraction of RNA preceded its reverse transcription into cDNA, which served as the sequencing template. This table comes from immunoSEQ multiplex PCR, and its TCRdb copy is limited to in-frame clones, with some not included. The sample yields roughly 170,000 clones, roughly 53% seen once.

This sample comprised CD8+ T cells sorted from blood, obtained at week 24, from a patient treated with tofacitinib. This clonotype was sampled from a human donor with alopecia areata. The rearrangement uses TRBV27 and TRBJ1-2, with D maybe TRBD1 (5 bases). The CDR3 DNA reads TGTGCCAGCAGTTTAAACAGGCTCTATGGCTACACCTTC. This gives the protein CASSLNRLYGYTF.